Included here is one TCR beta chain sequence, with context. The sample belongs to a study of blood T cell repertoires in COVID-19. Study summary: There were acute and convalescent COVID-19 samples, and they came from the United States, Italy and Spain. PBMCs, B-cell-depleted T cells, or T cells were the source of the cDNA or gDNA that made up the material.

Per the authors' pipeline: Scientists estimated how many nucleated cells there were by amplifying reference gene primers. Produced via immunoSEQ multiplex PCR; TCRdb's table is partial and in-frame only. V, J and clone size were drawn from that table, and D and trimming were deduced from the DNA. The sample holds about 360,000 clones, around 87% seen once. The CDR3 loop spans 14 amino acids. V lost 1 base and J lost 5, with 11 bases in between. CDR1 is MGHDK and CDR2 is SYGVNS in the germline V gene. Sequences were obtained from peripheral blood. This sequence originates from a human donor in a cohort sampled during active COVID-19. V gene TRBV25-1 combines with J gene TRBJ2-5; D possibly corresponds to TRBD1 (6 bases). The CDR3 DNA follows: TGTGCCAGCAGTGAATTCAGGGGCCGGGAGACCCAGTACTTC. Encoded protein: CASSEFRGRETQYF.